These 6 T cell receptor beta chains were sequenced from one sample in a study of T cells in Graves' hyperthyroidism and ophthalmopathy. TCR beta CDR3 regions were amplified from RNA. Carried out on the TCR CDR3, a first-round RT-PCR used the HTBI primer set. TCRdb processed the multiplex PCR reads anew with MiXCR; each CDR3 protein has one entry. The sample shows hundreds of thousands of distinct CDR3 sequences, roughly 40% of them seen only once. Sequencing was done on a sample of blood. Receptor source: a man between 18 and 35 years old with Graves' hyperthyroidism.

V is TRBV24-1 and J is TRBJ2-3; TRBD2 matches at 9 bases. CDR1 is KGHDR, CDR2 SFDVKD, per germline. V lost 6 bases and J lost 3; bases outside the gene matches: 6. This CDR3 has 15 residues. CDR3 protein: CATSTAGGVTDTQYF. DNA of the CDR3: TGTGCCACCAGTACAGCGGGAGGAGTTACAGATACGCAGTATTTT.

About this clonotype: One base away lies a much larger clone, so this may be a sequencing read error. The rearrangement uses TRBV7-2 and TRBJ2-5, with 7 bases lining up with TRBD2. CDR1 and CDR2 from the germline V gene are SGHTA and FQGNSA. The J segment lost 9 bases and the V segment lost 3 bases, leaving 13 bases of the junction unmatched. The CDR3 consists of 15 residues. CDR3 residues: CASSFGTGGGEAQYF. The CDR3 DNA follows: TGTGCCAGCAGCTTCGGGACGGGGGGAGGTGAGGCCCAGTACTTC.

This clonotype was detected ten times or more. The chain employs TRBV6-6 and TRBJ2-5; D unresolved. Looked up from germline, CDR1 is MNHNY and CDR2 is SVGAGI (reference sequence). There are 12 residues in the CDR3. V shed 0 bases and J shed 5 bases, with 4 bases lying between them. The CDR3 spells CASSYSTETQYF. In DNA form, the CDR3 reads TGTGCCAGCAGTTACTCGACGGAGACCCAGTACTTC.

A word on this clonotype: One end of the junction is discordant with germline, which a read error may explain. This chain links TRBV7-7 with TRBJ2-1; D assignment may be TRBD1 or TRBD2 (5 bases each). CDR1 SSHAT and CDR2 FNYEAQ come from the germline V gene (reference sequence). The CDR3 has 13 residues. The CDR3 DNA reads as TGTGCTAGCAGCTTTGGGGGAGACAATGAGCAGTTCTTC. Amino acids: CASSFGGDNEQFF.

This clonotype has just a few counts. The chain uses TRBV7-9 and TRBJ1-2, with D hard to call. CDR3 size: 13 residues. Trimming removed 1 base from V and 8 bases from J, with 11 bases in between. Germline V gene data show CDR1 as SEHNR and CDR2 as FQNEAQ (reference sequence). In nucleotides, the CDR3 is TGTGCCAGCAGCTTAGGGGAACAAGGAGGCTACACCTTC. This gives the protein CASSLGEQGGYTF.

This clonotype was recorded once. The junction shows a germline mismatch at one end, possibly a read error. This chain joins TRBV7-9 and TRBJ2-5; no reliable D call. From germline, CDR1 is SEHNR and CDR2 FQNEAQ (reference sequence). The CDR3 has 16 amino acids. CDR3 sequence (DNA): TGTGCCAGCAGCTTAGTCGGCGTTCAGTACCAAGCGACCCAGTACTTC. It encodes CASSLVGVQYQATQYF.